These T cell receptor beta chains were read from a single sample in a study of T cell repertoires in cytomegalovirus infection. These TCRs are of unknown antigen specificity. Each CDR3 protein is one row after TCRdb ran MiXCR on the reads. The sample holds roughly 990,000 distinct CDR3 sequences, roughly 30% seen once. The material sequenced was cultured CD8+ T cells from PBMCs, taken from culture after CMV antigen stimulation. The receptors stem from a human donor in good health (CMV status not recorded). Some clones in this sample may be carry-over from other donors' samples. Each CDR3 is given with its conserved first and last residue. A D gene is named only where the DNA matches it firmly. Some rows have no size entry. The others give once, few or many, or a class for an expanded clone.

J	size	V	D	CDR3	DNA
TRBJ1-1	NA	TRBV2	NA	CASPAPVMNTEAFF	TGTGCCAGCCCAGCCCCAGTGATGAACACTGAAGCTTTCTTT
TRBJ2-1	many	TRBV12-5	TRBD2	CASGLPPWTGPTSGGENEQFF	TGTGCTAGTGGTTTGCCCCCCTGGACAGGCCCTACTAGCGGGGGGGAAAATGAGCAGTTCTTC
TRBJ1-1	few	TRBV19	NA	CASSPGGPSTEAFF	TGTGCCAGTAGCCCCGGGGGGCCGAGCACTGAAGCTTTCTTT
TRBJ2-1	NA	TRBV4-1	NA	CANSPTDAYNEQFF	TGCGCCAACAGCCCGACGGACGCCTACAATGAGCAGTTCTTC
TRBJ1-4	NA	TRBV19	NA	CASSTRRGDNEKLFF	TGTGCCAGTAGTACGCGACGGGGGGATAATGAAAAACTGTTTTTT
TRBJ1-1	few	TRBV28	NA	CASPSGNTEAFF	TGTGCCAGCCCAAGTGGAAACACTGAAGCTTTCTTT
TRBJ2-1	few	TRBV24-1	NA	CATSVGYNEQFF	TGTGCCACCAGTGTGGGTTACAATGAGCAGTTCTTC
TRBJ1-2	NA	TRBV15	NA	CATSGQTELSYTF	TGTGCCACCAGCGGCCAGACAGAGCTCAGCTACACCTTC
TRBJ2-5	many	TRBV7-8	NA	CASSLMNYGAARETQYF	TGTGCCAGCAGCTTAATGAATTATGGTGCCGCCAGGGAGACCCAGTACTTC
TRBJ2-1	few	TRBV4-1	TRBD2	CASSQWLAGGNEQFF	TGCGCCAGCAGCCAATGGTTAGCGGGGGGGAATGAGCAGTTCTTC
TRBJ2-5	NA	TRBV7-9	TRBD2	CASSNTGTSGVETQYF	TGTGCCAGCAGCAACACCGGGACTAGCGGCGTAGAGACCCAGTACTTC
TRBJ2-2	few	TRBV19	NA	CASSISLSRGDGELFF	TGTGCCAGTAGTATTTCCCTGTCTAGGGGGGACGGGGAGCTGTTTTTT
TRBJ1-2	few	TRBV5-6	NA	CASSPLRLDYGYTF	TGTGCCAGCAGCCCTCTTCGACTGGACTATGGCTACACCTTC
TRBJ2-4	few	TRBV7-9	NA	CASSLEPGHYKNIQYF	TGTGCCAGCAGCTTAGAGCCAGGGCACTACAAAAACATTCAGTACTTC
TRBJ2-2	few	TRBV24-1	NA	CATSHTNTGELFF	TGTGCCACCAGCCATACAAACACCGGGGAGCTGTTTTTT
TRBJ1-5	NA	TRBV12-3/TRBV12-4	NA	CVGGSLGNQPQHF	TGTGTAGGGGGTTCATTGGGCAATCAGCCCCAGCATTTT
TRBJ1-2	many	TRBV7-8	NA	CASSLATQGPSYGYTF	TGTGCCAGCAGCTTAGCTACGCAGGGCCCTTCTTATGGCTACACCTTC
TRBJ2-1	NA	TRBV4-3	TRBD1	CASSQTGTGFNEQFF	TGCGCCAGCAGCCAAACCGGGACAGGGTTCAATGAGCAGTTCTTC
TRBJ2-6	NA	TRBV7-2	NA	CASSRPYLNSGANVLTF	TGTGCCAGCAGCCGGCCCTATCTCAACTCTGGGGCCAACGTCCTGACTTTC
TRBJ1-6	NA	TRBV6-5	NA	CASSYGVSYNSPLHF	TGTGCCAGCAGTTACGGGGTTTCCTATAATTCACCCCTCCACTTT